This T cell receptor beta chain was found in a study of regulatory T cells in long-lasting Graves disease. On the study more broadly: Less than 3 months of antithyroid drugs had been taken by newly diagnosed Graves' patients.

CDR3 length: 16 amino acids. The V end lost 1 base, the J end lost 3 bases, and 13 bases lay between the germline ends. Germline V gene sequence: CDR1 SGHVS, CDR2 FNYEAQ. The time point denotes: newly diagnosed GD, antithyroid drugs for less than 3 months. Isolated PBMC RNA provided the starting material for the TCR library. Sequencing libraries for TCR beta were prepared with iRepertoire HTBI primers and Arm-PCR of CDR3 regions. One entry per CDR3 protein results from TCRdb running MiXCR on the multiplex PCR reads. This table has roughly 610,000 distinct CDR3 sequences, more than 15% appearing once. The same data also went into a second study, on T cells in Graves' hyperthyroidism and ophthalmopathy. As that report states: A 13 V-J model separated ophthalmopathy from stable hyperthyroidism.

The sequence derives from a man between 18 and 35 years old with Graves disease. V gene TRBV7-6 combines with J gene TRBJ2-1; weak D call: TRBD2 (5 bases). Sequencing was performed on peripheral blood mononuclear cells (PBMCs), taken at new diagnosis, from a patient treated with antithyroid drugs. CDR3: CASSLVTGGGYNEQFF. In DNA, the CDR3 is TGTGCCAGCAGCTTAGTCACCGGCGGAGGCTACAATGAGCAGTTCTTC.